This record concerns one TCR beta chain sequence. Profiled with immunoSEQ multiplex PCR; TCRdb holds only in-frame clones, not every one. Of about 15,000 clones in the sample, 90% to 95% were seen once. This specimen comes from a study of graft-versus-host responses after intestinal transplantation. Trimming cost V 3 bases and J 1 base, with 7 bases left between them. Germline values: CDR1 MDHEN, CDR2 SYDVKM. The CDR3 runs 13 residues. V and J are TRBV28 and TRBJ2-7; D remains ambiguous. The material was PBMCs, obtained 9 days after transplant. The sequence came from a human patient who received an intestinal transplant, so some T cells may come from the graft donor. The CDR3 nucleotides read TGTGCCAGCAGTTTCGGTGTATCCTACGAGCAGTACTTC. It yields the protein CASSFGVSYEQYF.